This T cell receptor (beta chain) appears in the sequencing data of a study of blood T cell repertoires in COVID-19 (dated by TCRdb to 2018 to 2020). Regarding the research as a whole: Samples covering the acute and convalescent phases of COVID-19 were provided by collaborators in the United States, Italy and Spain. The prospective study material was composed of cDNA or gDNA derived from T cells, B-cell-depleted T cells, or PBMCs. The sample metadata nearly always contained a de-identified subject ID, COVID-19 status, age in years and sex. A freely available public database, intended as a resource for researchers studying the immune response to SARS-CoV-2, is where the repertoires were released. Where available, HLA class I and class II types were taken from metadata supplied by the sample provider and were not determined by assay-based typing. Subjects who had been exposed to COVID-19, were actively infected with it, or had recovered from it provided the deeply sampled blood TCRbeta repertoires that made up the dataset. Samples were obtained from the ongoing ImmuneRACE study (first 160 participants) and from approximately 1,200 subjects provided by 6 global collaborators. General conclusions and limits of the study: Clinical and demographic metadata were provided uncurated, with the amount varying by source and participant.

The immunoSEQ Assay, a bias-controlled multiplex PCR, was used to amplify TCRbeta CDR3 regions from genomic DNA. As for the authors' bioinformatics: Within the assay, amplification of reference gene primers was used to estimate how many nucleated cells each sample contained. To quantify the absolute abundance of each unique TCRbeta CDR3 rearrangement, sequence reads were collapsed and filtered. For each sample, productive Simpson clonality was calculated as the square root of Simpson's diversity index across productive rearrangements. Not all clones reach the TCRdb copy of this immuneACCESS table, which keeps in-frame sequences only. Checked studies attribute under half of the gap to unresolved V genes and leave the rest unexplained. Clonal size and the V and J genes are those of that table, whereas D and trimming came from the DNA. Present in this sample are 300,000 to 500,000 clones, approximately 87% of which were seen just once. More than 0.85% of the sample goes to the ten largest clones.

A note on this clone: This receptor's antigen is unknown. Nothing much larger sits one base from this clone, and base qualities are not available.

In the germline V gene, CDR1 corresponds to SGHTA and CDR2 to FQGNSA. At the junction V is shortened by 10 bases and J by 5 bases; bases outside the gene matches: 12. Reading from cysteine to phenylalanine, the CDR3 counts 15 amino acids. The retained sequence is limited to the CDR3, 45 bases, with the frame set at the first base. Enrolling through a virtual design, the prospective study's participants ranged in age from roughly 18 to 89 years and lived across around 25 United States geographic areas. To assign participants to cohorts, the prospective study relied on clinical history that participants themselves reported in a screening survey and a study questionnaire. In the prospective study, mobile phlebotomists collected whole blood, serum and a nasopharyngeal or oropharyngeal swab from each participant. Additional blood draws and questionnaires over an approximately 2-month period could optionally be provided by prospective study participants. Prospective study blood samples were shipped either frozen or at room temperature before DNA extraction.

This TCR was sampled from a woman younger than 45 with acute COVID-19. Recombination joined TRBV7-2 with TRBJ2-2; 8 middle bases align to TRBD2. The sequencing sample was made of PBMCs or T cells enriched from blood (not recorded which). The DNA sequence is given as TGTGCCATCCCGCCGGGGGGGGCCGGTACCGGGGAGCTGTTTTTT. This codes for CAIPPGGAGTGELFF.